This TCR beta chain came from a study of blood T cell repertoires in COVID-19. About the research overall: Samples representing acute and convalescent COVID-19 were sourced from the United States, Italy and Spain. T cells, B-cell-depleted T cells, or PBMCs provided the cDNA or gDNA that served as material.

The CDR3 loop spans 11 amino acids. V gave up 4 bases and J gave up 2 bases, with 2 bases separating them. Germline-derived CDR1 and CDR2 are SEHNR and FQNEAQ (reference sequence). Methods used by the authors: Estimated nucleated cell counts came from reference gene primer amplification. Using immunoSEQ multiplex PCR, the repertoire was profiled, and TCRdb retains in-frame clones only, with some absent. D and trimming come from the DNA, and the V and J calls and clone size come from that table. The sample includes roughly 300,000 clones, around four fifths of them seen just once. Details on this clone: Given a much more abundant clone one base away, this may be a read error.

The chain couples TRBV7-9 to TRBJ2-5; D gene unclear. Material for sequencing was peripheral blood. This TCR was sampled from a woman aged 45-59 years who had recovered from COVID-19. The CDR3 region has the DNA TGTGCCAGCAGCTCGCAAGAGACCCAGTACTTC. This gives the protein CASSSQETQYF.